This T cell receptor (beta chain) derives from a study of control samples from healthy donors and cancer patients. Measured with immunoSEQ multiplex PCR; TCRdb has only the in-frame clones, and not every one. The sample records 150,000 or so clones, just over 90% being singletons. Per the germline V gene, CDR1 is LNHDA and CDR2 is SQIVND (reference sequence). With 9 bases removed from V and 5 bases from J, the gap between germline ends came to 20 bases. The CDR3 contains 15 residues. This TCR derives from a woman aged 55-70 years in good health. The sequenced sample was blood. The chain links TRBV19 to TRBJ1-5; D may be TRBD1 (6 bases). CDR3 sequence (DNA): TGTGCCAGCCTAATGGTCGCGGGGGCACATCAGCCCCAGCATTTT. Its translation: CASLMVAGAHQPQHF.